These T cell receptor beta chains were read from a single sample in a study of T cells after yellow fever vaccination. TCRdb used MiXCR to reprocess the 5' RACE reads, holding one entry per CDR3 protein. The top ten clones hold 37% of a sample with tens of thousands of distinct CDR3 sequences, around 7% of them seen once. Sequencing was performed on CD8+ T cells sorted from PBMCs, taken about 49 days after the first yellow fever vaccination. These receptors originate from a man younger than 35 who received the YFV17D yellow fever vaccine. Both conserved end residues are part of each CDR3. D genes are given only for firm matches. A row's size may be missing; if present it is once, few, many or a size class.

J	D	size	V	length	DNA	CDR3
TRBJ1-6	TRBD1	many	TRBV6-5	15	TGTGCCAGCAGTTACTACCAGGGGGCAGGTTCACCCCTCCACTTT	CASSYYQGAGSPLHF
TRBJ1-1	NA	many	TRBV27	13	TGTGCCAGCAGTTTTATTAAGGGGCAGTGGCCTTTCTTT	CASSFIKGQWPFF
TRBJ2-1	TRBD2	many	TRBV15	16	TGTGCCACCAGCAGAGCCCCCCTAGCGGGGGGCAATGAGCAGTTCTTC	CATSRAPLAGGNEQFF
TRBJ1-1	NA	few	TRBV12-3/TRBV12-4	13	TGTGCCAGCAGCCTGTCCCTGGACCCGGAGGCTTTCTTT	CASSLSLDPEAFF
TRBJ2-5	NA	few	TRBV24-1	15	TGTGCCACCAGCGCGCCCGGGGGTCCATCAGAGACCCAGTACTTC	CATSAPGGPSETQYF
TRBJ2-1	TRBD1	many	TRBV5-4	14	TGTGCCAGCAGCTTGAGGGACAGATACAATGAGCAGTTCTTC	CASSLRDRYNEQFF
TRBJ1-4	TRBD1	NA	TRBV25-1	14	TGTGCCAGCAGTGAGGGACAGGGAAGTCAAAAACTGTTTTTT	CASSEGQGSQKLFF
TRBJ2-7	NA	few	TRBV27	15	TGTGCCAGCAGATTCGGACGGAGCAGCTCCTACGAGCAGTACTTC	CASRFGRSSSYEQYF
TRBJ1-2	NA	many	TRBV5-1	14	TGCGCCAGCAGCTTGGCGGGAGCAACTTATGGCTACACCTTC	CASSLAGATYGYTF
TRBJ1-2	TRBD1	few	TRBV12-3/TRBV12-4	13	TGTGCCAGCAGTTACAGGGGGAGGGATGGCTACACCTTC	CASSYRGRDGYTF
TRBJ2-6	NA	few	TRBV7-9	16	TGTGCCAGCAGCTTAGTCAGGTCAATGGCGGCCAACGTCCTGACTTTC	CASSLVRSMAANVLTF
TRBJ2-1	NA	NA	TRBV7-6	14	TGTGCCAGCAGCCCGACCACGGGACGGAATGAGCAGTTCTTC	CASSPTTGRNEQFF
TRBJ1-1	NA	few	TRBV12-3/TRBV12-4	13	TGTGCCAGCAGCCCTTGGACCCCGGGCGAAGCTTTCTTT	CASSPWTPGEAFF
TRBJ2-3	NA	few	TRBV7-9	14	TGTGCCAGCGTTGGCGGGGCTAGCACAGATACGCAGTATTTT	CASVGGASTDTQYF
TRBJ1-5	NA	many	TRBV2	14	TGTGCCAGCAGCCAGGCTGGAAGCAATCAGCCCCAGCATTTT	CASSQAGSNQPQHF
TRBJ2-1	TRBD2	NA	TRBV4-2	11	TGTGCCAGCAGCTACGGACTAGCCGCAACCTTC	CASSYGLAATF
TRBJ2-7	NA	many	TRBV6-5	12	TGTGCCAGCAGAGATCTAGCCCACGAGCAGTACTTC	CASRDLAHEQYF
TRBJ2-3	NA	many	TRBV20-1	14	TGCAGTGCTAGAGATCTAGCCTTACCAGATACGCAGTATTTT	CSARDLALPDTQYF
TRBJ2-1	NA	NA	TRBV7-9	15	TGTGCCAGCAGCTTATACGGGACACCGAACAATGAGCAGTTCTTC	CASSLYGTPNNEQFF
TRBJ2-7	NA	few	TRBV7-2	15	TGTGCCAGCAGCCTGGGGGGCGTTGGCTCCTACGAGCAGTACTTC	CASSLGGVGSYEQYF
TRBJ1-1	NA	many	TRBV12-3/TRBV12-4	13	TGTGCCAGCAGTACCCTTTGGCGGGGTGAAGCTTTCTTT	CASSTLWRGEAFF
TRBJ2-7	NA	many	TRBV7-7	11	TGTGCCAGCAGCTTAGATTGCGGTGAGGACTTC	CASSLDCGEDF
TRBJ2-1	TRBD2	few	TRBV15	15	TGTGCCACCAGCAGACTAGCGGGCCTCGACGGCGAGCAGTTCTTC	CATSRLAGLDGEQFF
TRBJ2-7	NA	NA	TRBV15	15	TGTGCCACCAGCAGATCTATGGGAACAGGGCAAGAGCAGTACTTC	CATSRSMGTGQEQYF
TRBJ2-4	TRBD2	NA	TRBV19	15	TGTGCCAGTAGTATAGGGACTAGCGGGCGCAACATTCAGTACTTC	CASSIGTSGRNIQYF
TRBJ1-1	NA	many	TRBV20-1	14	TGCAGTGCTAGATTGAGGGGACAGAACACTGAAGCTTTCTTT	CSARLRGQNTEAFF
TRBJ1-1	NA	few	TRBV6-2/TRBV6-3	14	TGTGCCAGCAGTTACCAGGACGAGAACACTGAAGCTTTCTTT	CASSYQDENTEAFF
TRBJ2-7	NA	NA	TRBV27	14	TGTGCCAGCAGCCAATGGGGTACGCCCTACGAGCAGTACTTC	CASSQWGTPYEQYF
TRBJ2-7	NA	many	TRBV5-5	12	TGTGCCAGCAGCTCACTGGAAGACGAGCAGTACTTC	CASSSLEDEQYF
TRBJ2-5	NA	many	TRBV7-3	17	TGTGCCAGCAGCTTAACGGTTCAGGACGCAAAAAAAGAGACCCAGTACTTC	CASSLTVQDAKKETQYF
TRBJ1-3	TRBD1	few	TRBV7-8	17	TGTGCCAGCAGCTTCATCCGCCAGGGGGCGCCGGGAAACACCATATATTTT	CASSFIRQGAPGNTIYF
TRBJ1-1	TRBD1	many	TRBV29-1	13	TGCAGCGCCGAGACAGGGTCGAACACTGAAGCTTTCTTT	CSAETGSNTEAFF
TRBJ2-3	NA	many	TRBV7-9	17	TGTGCCAGCAGTCCTCCTATCGGACCGGGAGCTTATCGTACGCAGTATTTT	CASSPPIGPGAYRTQYF
TRBJ2-2	TRBD1	many	TRBV12-5	17	TGTGCTAGTGGTTTTGGCCGGGACAGGCTCAGCACCGGGGAGCTGTTTTTT	CASGFGRDRLSTGELFF
TRBJ2-1	TRBD2	few	TRBV2	14	TGTGCCATCCGAAGCCTAGCGGGTTACAATGAGCAGTTCTTC	CAIRSLAGYNEQFF
TRBJ2-3	NA	many	TRBV7-9	15	TGTGCCAGTCTGAACCGGGACACCGCGGCGAATACGCAGTATTTT	CASLNRDTAANTQYF
TRBJ2-1	NA	many	TRBV11-2	14	TGTGCCAGCTACTCCAGGGGGGCATACAATGAGCAGTTCTTC	CASYSRGAYNEQFF
TRBJ1-1	TRBD1	many	TRBV7-9	15	TGTGCCAGCAGCGACCCGGAACAGGGGGCGGCTGAAGCTTTCTTT	CASSDPEQGAAEAFF
TRBJ1-5	TRBD1	many	TRBV6-5	16	TGTGCCAGCAGCCCCCAGGGGGCTTGGGGCAATCAGCCCCAGCATTTT	CASSPQGAWGNQPQHF
TRBJ2-1	NA	many	TRBV7-6	16	TGTGCCAGCAGCTTAGACGAGGTGGCTAGGGGTCGGGAGCAGTTCTTC	CASSLDEVARGREQFF
TRBJ2-2	NA	many	TRBV7-2	10	TGTGCCAGCAGCTTAGGGGAGCTGTTTTTT	CASSLGELFF
TRBJ2-7	NA	many	TRBV7-6	14	TGTGCCAGCAGCTTAGGGACGGATACCTACGAGCAGTACTTC	CASSLGTDTYEQYF
TRBJ2-2	TRBD1	many	TRBV4-2	15	TGTGCCAGCAGCCAAGGGAGACAGGGTCCCGGGGAGCTGTTTTTT	CASSQGRQGPGELFF
TRBJ2-2	NA	NA	TRBV6-1	11	TGTGCCGGACAGAACACCGGGGAGCTGTTTTTT	CAGQNTGELFF
TRBJ2-1	TRBD1	NA	TRBV19	13	TGTGCCACAACGACAGGGGCCTTCAATGAGCAGTTCTTC	CATTTGAFNEQFF
TRBJ2-2	NA	NA	TRBV4-2	14	TGTGCCATCAGCCCTGGGCTCAAATGCGGGGAGCTGCTTTTT	CAISPGLKCGELLF
TRBJ1-1	TRBD1	many	TRBV15	14	TGTGCCACCAGAGCCGGGACAGGGTACACTGAAGCTTTCTTT	CATRAGTGYTEAFF
TRBJ2-3	NA	few	TRBV5-4	11	TGTGCCAGCAGCTCAGGAGATACGCAGTATTTT	CASSSGDTQYF
TRBJ2-7	NA	NA	TRBV4-2	13	TGTGCCAGCAGCCAAGCTCTAGGATACGAGCAGTACTTC	CASSQALGYEQYF
TRBJ2-7	TRBD1	NA	TRBV7-9	16	TGTGCCAGCAGCTTGACAGGGGGGACGCTGACCTACGAGCAGTACTTC	CASSLTGGTLTYEQYF
TRBJ2-5	NA	few	TRBV29-1	11	TGCAGCGTTGTAGGGTGGGAGACCCAGTACTTC	CSVVGWETQYF
TRBJ1-4	TRBD1	large	TRBV5-7	19	TGTGCCAGCAGCTTGCAAGGACAGGGGCTCTTCGGCACTAATGAAAAACTGTTTTTT	CASSLQGQGLFGTNEKLFF
TRBJ1-2	NA	few	TRBV4-2	14	TGTGCCAGCAGCCAAGGCTTGGGAACCTATGGCTACACCTTC	CASSQGLGTYGYTF